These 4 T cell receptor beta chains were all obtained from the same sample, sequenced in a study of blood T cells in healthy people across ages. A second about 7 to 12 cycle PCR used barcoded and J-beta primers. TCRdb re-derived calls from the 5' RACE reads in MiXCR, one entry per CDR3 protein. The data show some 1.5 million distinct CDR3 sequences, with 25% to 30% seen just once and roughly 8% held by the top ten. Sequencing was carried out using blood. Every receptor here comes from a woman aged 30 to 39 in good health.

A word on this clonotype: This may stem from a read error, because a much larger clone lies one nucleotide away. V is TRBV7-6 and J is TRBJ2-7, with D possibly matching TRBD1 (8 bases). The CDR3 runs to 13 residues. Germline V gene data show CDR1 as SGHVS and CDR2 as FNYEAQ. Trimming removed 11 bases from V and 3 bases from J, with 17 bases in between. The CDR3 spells CAAEQGEGYEQYF. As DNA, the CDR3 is TGTGCCGCCGAACAGGGGGAGGGCTACGAGCAGTACTTC.

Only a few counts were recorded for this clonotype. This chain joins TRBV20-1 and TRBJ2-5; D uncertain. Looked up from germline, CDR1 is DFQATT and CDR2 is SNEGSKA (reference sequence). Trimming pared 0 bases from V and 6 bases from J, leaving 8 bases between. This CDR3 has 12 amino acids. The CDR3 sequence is CSARDARQTQYF. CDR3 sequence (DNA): TGCAGTGCTAGAGATGCGAGACAGACCCAGTACTTC.

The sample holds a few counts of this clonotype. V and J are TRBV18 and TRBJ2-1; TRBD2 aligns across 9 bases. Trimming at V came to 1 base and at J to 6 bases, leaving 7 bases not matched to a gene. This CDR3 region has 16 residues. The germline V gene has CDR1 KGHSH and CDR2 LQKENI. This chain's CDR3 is CASSPLGREGPNEQFF. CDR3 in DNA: TGTGCCAGCTCACCACTTGGGCGGGAGGGCCCCAATGAGCAGTTCTTC.

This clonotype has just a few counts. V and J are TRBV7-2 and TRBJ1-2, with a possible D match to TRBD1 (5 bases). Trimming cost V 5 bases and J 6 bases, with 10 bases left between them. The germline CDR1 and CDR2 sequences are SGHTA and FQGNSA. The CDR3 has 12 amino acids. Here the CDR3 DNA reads TGTGCCAGCAGCAGGGGTTCGGATGGCTACACCTTC. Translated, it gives CASSRGSDGYTF.